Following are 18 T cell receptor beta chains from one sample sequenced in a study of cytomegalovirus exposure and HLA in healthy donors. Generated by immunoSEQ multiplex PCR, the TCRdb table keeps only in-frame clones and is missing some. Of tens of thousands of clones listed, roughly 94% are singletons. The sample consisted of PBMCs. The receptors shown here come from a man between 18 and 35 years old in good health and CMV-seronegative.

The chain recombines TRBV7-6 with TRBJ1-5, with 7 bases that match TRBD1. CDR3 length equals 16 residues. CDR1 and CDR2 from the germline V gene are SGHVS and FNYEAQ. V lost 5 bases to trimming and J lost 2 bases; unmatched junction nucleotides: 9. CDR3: CASSPLTGRGNQPQHF. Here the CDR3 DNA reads TGTGCCAGCAGCCCGTTGACAGGGCGCGGCAATCAGCCCCAGCATTTT.

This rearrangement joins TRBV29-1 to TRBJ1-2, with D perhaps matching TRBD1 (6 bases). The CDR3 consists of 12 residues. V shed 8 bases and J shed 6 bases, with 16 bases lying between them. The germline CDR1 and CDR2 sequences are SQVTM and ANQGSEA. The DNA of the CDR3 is TGCAGCTGCGCCGGGACAAAAAATGGCTACACCTTC. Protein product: CSCAGTKNGYTF.

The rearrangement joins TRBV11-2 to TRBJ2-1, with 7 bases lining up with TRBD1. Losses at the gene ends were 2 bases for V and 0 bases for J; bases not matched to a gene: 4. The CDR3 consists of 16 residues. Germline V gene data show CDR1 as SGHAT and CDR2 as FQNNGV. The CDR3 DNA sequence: TGTGCCAGCAGCTTAAGAGGGGACAGCTCCTACAATGAGCAGTTCTTC. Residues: CASSLRGDSSYNEQFF.

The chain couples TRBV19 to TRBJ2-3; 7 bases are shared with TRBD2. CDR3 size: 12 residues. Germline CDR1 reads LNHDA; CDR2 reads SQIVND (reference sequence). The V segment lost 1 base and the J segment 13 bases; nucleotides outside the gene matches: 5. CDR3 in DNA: TGTGCCAGTAGTATAGGCGGGAGTATAAAGTATTTT. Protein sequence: CASSIGGSIKYF.

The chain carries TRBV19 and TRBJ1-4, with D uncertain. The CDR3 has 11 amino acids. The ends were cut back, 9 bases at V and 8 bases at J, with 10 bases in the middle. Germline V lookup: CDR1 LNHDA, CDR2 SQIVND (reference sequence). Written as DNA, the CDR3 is TGTGCCAGGAGCCCCGAAGAAAAACTGTTTTTT. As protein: CARSPEEKLFF.

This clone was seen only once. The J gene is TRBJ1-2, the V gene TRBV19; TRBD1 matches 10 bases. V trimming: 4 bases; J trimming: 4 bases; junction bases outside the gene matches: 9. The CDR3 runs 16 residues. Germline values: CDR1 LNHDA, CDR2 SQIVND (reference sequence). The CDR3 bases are TGTGCCAGTAGTACTACACCGGGACAGGGGATCTATGGCTACACCTTC. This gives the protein CASSTTPGQGIYGYTF.

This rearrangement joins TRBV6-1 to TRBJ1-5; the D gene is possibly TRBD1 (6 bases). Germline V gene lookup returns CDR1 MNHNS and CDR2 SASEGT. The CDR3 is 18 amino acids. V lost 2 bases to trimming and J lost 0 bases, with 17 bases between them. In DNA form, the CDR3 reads TGTGCCAGCAGTGAAAGTCCAGGGACACGCGTTAGCAATCAGCCCCAGCATTTT. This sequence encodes CASSESPGTRVSNQPQHF.

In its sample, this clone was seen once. CDR3 in amino acids: CASRGRGSEDTQYF. Here the CDR3 DNA reads TGTGCCAGCAGGGGGAGGGGCTCGGAGGATACGCAGTATTTT. The chain links TRBV7-9 to TRBJ2-3, with TRBD2 identical over 7 bases. The V gene's germline CDR1 is SEHNR and CDR2 FQNEAQ (reference sequence). J was trimmed by 6 bases and V by 6 bases; bases with no gene match: 9. The CDR3 totals 14 residues.

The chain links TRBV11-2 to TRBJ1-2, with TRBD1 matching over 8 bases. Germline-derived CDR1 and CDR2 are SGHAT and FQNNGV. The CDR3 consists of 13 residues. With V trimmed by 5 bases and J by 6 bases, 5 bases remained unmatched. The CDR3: CASSPDRGNGYTF. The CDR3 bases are TGTGCCAGCAGCCCAGACAGGGGAAATGGCTACACCTTC.

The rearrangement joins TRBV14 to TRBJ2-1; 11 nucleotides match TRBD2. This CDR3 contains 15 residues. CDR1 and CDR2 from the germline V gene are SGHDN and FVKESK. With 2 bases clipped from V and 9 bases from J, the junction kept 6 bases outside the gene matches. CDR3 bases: TGTGCCAGCAGCCAAATAACTAGCGGGAGAGGTGAGCAGTTCTTC. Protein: CASSQITSGRGEQFF. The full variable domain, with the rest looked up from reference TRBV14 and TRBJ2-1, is EAGVTQFPSHSVIEKGQTVTLRCDPISGHDNLYWYRRVMGKEIKFLLHFVKESKQDESGMPNNRFLAERTGGTYSTLKVQPAELEDSGVYFCASSQITSGRGEQFFGPGTRLTVL.

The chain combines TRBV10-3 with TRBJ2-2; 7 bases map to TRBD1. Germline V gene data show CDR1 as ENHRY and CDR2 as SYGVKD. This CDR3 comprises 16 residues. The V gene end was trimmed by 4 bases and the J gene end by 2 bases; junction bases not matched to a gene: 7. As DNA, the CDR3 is TGTGCCATCAGTGGCCGACAGGGCATAAACACCGGGGAGCTGTTTTTT. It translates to CAISGRQGINTGELFF.

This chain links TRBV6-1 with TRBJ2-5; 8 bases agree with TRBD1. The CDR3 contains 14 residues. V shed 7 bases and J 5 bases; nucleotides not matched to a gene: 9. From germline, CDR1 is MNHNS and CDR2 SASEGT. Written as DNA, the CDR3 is TGTGCCAGCAACCGACAGGGGTCGGGGGAGACCCAGTACTTC. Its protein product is CASNRQGSGETQYF.

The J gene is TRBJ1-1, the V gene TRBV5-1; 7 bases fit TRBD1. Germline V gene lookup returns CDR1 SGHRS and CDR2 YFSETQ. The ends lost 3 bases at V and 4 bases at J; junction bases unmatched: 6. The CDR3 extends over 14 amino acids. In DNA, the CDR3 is TGCGCCAGCAGCTCGGCCAGGGGGGCCACTGAAGCTTTCTTT. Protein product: CASSSARGATEAFF.

The DNA for the CDR3 is TGTGCCAGCAGCGGACCGACAGGGGCCATCTACGATGGCTACACCTTC. Amino acids: CASSGPTGAIYDGYTF. The chain combines TRBV7-9 with TRBJ1-2, with TRBD1 matching 8 bases. After removal of 5 bases from V and 6 bases from J, the junction contained 14 bases not matched to a gene. Germline V gene data show CDR1 as SEHNR and CDR2 as FQNEAQ (reference sequence). This CDR3 is built from 16 residues.

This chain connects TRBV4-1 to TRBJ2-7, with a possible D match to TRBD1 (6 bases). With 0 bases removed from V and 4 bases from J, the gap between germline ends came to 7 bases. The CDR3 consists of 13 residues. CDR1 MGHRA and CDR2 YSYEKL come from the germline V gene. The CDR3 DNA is TGCGCCAGCAGCCAAGAAAGGGGGTACGAGCAGTACTTC. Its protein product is CASSQERGYEQYF.

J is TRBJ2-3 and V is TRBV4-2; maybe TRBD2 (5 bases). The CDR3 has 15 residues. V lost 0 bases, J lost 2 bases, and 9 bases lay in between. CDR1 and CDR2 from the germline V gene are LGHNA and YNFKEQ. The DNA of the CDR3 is TGTGCCAGCAGCCAAGATCGGGGAAACACAGATACGCAGTATTTT. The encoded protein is CASSQDRGNTDTQYF.

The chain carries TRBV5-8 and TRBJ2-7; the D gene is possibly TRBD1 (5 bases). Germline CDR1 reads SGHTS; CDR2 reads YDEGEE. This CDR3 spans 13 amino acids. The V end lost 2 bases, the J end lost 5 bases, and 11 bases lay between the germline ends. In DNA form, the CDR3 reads TGTGCCAGCAGCTTTGGCAGGGCCCACGAGCAGTACTTC. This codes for CASSFGRAHEQYF.

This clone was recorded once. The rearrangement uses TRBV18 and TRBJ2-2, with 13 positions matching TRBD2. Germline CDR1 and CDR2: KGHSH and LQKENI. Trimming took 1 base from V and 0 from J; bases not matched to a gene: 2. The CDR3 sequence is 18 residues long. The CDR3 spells CASSPRTSGGTNTGELFF. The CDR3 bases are TGTGCCAGCTCACCACGGACTAGCGGGGGCACGAACACCGGGGAGCTGTTTTTT. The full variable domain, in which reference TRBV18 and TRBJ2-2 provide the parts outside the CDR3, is NAGVMQNPRHLVRRRGQEARLRCSPMKGHSHVYWYRQLPEEGLKFMVYLQKENIIDESGMPKERFSAEFPKEGPSILRIQQVVRGDSAAYFCASSPRTSGGTNTGELFFGEGSRLTVL.